The T cell receptor beta chain described here comes from a study of Ad26.COV2.S vaccination and SARS-CoV-2 variants. The study's findings and limits: While placebo recipients had lower spike-specific TCR breadth, vaccine recipients had more.

Treatment indicated: around 19 received Ad26.COV2.S at low or high dose, single or two shots; about five received placebo; per-sample allocation not given. Sampling happened 63 days after the first vaccine or placebo injection. Here immunoSEQ multiplex PCR was the method, and the copy in TCRdb shows in-frame clones only, minus some. The sample shows about 420,000 clones, around nine tenths of them seen only once. As concerns this clone: The antigen is undetermined.

The TCR sequence derives from a person between 18 and 59 years old who received the Ad26.COV2.S COVID-19 vaccine or a placebo. The starting material was peripheral blood, obtained in a trial of Ad26.COV2.S vaccine versus placebo.

The CDR3 region is CASTLYNEQFF. CDR3 in DNA: TGTGCCAGCACTCTATACAATGAGCAGTTCTTC. The chain recombines TRBV6-5 with TRBJ2-1; no definite D call. CDR3 length: 11 residues. Trimming cost V 7 bases and J 4 bases, with 5 bases left between them. Germline values: CDR1 MNHEY, CDR2 SVGAGI.